These 13 T cell receptor beta chains share one sample of origin, sequenced in a study of regulatory T cells in long-lasting Graves disease. Time point meaning: newly diagnosed GD, antithyroid drugs for less than 3 months. PBMCs were the source of the RNA used for TCR sequencing. Relying on iRepertoire HTBI primers and Arm-PCR of CDR3 regions, the team built TCR beta libraries. TCRdb re-called the multiplex PCR reads through MiXCR, storing one row per CDR3 protein. The sample contains 200,000 to 250,000 distinct CDR3 sequences, roughly 20% of which appear only once. These data also featured in a second study, about T cells in Graves' hyperthyroidism and ophthalmopathy.

The sequenced sample was peripheral blood mononuclear cells (PBMCs), obtained at new diagnosis, from a patient treated with antithyroid drugs. These receptors came from a woman in her 30s with Graves disease.

This clonotype has at least ten counts. The rearrangement links TRBV11-2 to TRBJ2-5; TRBD1 matches 9 bases. With V trimmed by 3 bases and J by 2 bases, 4 bases remained unmatched. Germline V lookup: CDR1 SGHAT, CDR2 FQNNGV. This CDR3 has 15 amino acids. The CDR3 sequence is CASSFDRGTQETQYF. In DNA form, the CDR3 reads TGTGCCAGCAGCTTTGACAGGGGGACGCAAGAGACCCAGTACTTC.

This clonotype appeared a few times. A far larger clone differs by one base, so this is likely a read error. The rearrangement links TRBV2 to TRBJ1-5; no definite D call. Germline-derived CDR1 and CDR2 are SNHLY and FYNNEI. The V end was cut by 6 bases, the J end by 4 bases, with 13 bases between. The CDR3 loop spans 14 amino acids. The CDR3 region is CASSAGPLNQPQHF. The CDR3 DNA sequence: TGTGCCAGCAGCGCTGGACCCTTGAATCAGCCCCAGCATTTT.

This clonotype was observed many times. The chain has TRBV5-1 and TRBJ1-2; D is unclear. V lost 3 bases and J lost 5, with 17 bases in between. The CDR3 has 15 amino acids. CDR1 SGHRS and CDR2 YFSETQ come from the germline V gene. CDR3 loop: CASSSTLSGGYGYTF. The CDR3 DNA reads as TGCGCCAGCAGCTCGACTCTCTCAGGCGGTTATGGCTACACCTTC.

J is TRBJ2-1 and V is TRBV13, with 8 bases identical to TRBD2. V was pared by 6 bases and J by 9 bases, with 10 bases of the junction left unmatched. Germline-derived CDR1 and CDR2 are PRHDT and FYEKMQ (reference sequence). CDR3 size: 14 residues. CDR3 nucleotides: TGTGCCAGCAGGTCGGAGCGGGAGAGGTCTGAGCAGTTCTTC. This encodes CASRSERERSEQFF.

This chain uses TRBV2 with TRBJ2-2, with TRBD1 matching over 8 bases. V dropped 7 bases and J dropped 3; count of bases not matched to a gene: 4. Germline CDR1 reads SNHLY; CDR2 reads FYNNEI. The CDR3 covers 14 residues. In nucleotides, the CDR3 is TGTGCCAGCATCCCCAGGGGGCACACCGGGGAGCTGTTTTTT. Encoded protein: CASIPRGHTGELFF.

This clonotype has ten or more counts. The chain links TRBV5-1 to TRBJ2-2; D might be TRBD2 (5 bases). CDR3 length: 15 amino acids. CDR1 is SGHRS and CDR2 is YFSETQ in the germline V gene. V was pared by 7 bases and J by 3 bases, with 16 bases between. CDR3 loop: CASGPTPGYTGELFF. The DNA of the CDR3 is TGCGCCAGCGGGCCTACCCCGGGGTACACCGGGGAGCTGTTTTTT.

This clonotype was detected ten times or more. J is TRBJ2-7 and V is TRBV6-1; 7 positions match TRBD1. This CDR3 comprises 16 residues. Germline-derived CDR1 and CDR2 are MNHNS and SASEGT. The V segment lost 4 bases and the J segment 2 bases; nucleotides outside the gene matches: 11. The CDR3 loop is CASSARQGQSAYEQYF. The CDR3 coding sequence is TGTGCCAGCAGTGCCAGACAGGGCCAGAGCGCCTACGAGCAGTACTTC.

This clonotype was seen many times. The rearrangement uses TRBV10-3 and TRBJ1-2; 7 nucleotides line up with TRBD1. The V and J ends lost 8 bases and 3 bases, in that order; junction bases with no gene match: 12. Germline V lookup: CDR1 ENHRY, CDR2 SYGVKD. The CDR3 contains 15 residues. The CDR3 DNA reads as TGTGCCATCCGGGCTGGAGACAGGGCCTACTATGGCTACACCTTC. Protein product: CAIRAGDRAYYGYTF.

This clonotype was recorded many times. This chain connects TRBV2 to TRBJ2-7; 7 nucleotides agree with TRBD2. CDR1 SNHLY and CDR2 FYNNEI come from the germline V gene. Trimming at V came to 3 bases and at J to 0 bases, leaving 5 bases not matched to a gene. The CDR3 contains 15 residues. The CDR3 reads CASSDSSGPSYEQYF. DNA of the CDR3: TGTGCCAGCAGTGACAGTAGCGGGCCCTCCTACGAGCAGTACTTC.

This clonotype showed up many times. The chain recombines TRBV14 with TRBJ1-4; TRBD1 might be the D (6 bases). Germline values: CDR1 SGHDN, CDR2 FVKESK. Between the trimmed V and J ends, which lost 4 bases and 8 bases, there was a span of 14 bases. The CDR3 length is 14 residues. The CDR3, as DNA: TGTGCCAGCAGCCCCTCGATGCAGGGGGAAAAACTGTTTTTT. Its protein product is CASSPSMQGEKLFF.

This clonotype was seen ten or more times. The rearrangement links TRBV10-3 to TRBJ1-6; maybe TRBD1 (5 bases). The CDR3 spans 13 residues. CDR1 and CDR2 from the germline V gene are ENHRY and SYGVKD. V was trimmed by 3 bases and J by 11 bases, leaving 11 bases between them. The DNA of the CDR3 is TGTGCCATCAGTGAAACGGACACGACACCCCTCCACTTT. This translates into CAISETDTTPLHF.

This clonotype was seen at least ten times. The chain carries TRBV7-2 and TRBJ1-2; 8 bases map to TRBD1. V dropped 7 bases and J dropped 8; count of bases not matched to a gene: 18. The germline gives CDR1 SGHTA, CDR2 FQGNSA. The length of the CDR3 is 16 residues. The CDR3 loop is CASIPQRDRFPRGYTF. The CDR3 nucleotides read TGTGCCAGCATCCCCCAAAGGGACAGGTTCCCCCGAGGCTACACCTTC. Variable domain in full (rest from reference TRBV7-2 and TRBJ1-2): GAGVSQSPSNKVTEKGKDVELRCDPISGHTALYWYRQSLGQGLEFLIYFQGNSAPDKSGLPSDRFSAERTGGSVSTLTIQRTQQEDSAVYLCASIPQRDRFPRGYTFGSGTRLTVV.

The chain combines TRBV4-1 with TRBJ1-3; TRBD1 matches at 9 bases. CDR3 length: 15 amino acids. V trimming: 2 bases; J trimming: 4 bases; junction bases outside the gene matches: 3. Germline V gene sequence: CDR1 MGHRA, CDR2 YSYEKL. CDR3 sequence (DNA): TGCGCCAGCAGCCAAACCGGGACAGGGGGAAACACCATATATTTT. It codes for CASSQTGTGGNTIYF.